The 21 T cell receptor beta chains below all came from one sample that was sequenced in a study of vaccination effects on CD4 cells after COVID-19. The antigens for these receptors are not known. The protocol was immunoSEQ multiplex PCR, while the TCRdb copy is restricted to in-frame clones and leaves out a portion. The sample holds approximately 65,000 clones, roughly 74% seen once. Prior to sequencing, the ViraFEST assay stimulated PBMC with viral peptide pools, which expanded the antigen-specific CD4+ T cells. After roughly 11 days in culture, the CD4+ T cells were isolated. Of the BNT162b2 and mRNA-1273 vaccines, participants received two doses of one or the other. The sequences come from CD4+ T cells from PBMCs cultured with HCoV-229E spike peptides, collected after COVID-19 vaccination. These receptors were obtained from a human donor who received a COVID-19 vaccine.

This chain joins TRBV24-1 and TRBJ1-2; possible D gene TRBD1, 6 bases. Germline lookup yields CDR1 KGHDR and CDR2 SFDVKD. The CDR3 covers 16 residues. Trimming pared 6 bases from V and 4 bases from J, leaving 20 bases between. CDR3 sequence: CATSNQRDKGLYGYTF. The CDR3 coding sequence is TGTGCCACCAGTAACCAAAGGGACAAGGGACTCTATGGCTACACCTTC.

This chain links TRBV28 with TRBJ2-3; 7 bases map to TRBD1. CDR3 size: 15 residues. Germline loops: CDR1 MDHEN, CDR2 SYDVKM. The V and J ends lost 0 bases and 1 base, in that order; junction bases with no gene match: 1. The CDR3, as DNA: TGTGCCAGCAGTTTATGGGGGACAGGCACAGATACGCAGTATTTT. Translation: CASSLWGTGTDTQYF.

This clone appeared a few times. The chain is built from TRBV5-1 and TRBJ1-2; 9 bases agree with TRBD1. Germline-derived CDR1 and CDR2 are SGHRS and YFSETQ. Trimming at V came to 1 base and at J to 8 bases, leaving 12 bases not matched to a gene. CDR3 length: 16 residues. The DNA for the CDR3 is TGCGCCAGCAGCTTGACGGGACAGGGTTCGTGGGGAGGCTACACCTTC. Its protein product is CASSLTGQGSWGGYTF.

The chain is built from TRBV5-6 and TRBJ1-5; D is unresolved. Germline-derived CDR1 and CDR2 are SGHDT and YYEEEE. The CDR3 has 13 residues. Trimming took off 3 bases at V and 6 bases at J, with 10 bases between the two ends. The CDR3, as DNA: TGTGCCAGCAGCTCGGGGTTAGGTCAGCCCCAGCATTTT. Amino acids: CASSSGLGQPQHF.

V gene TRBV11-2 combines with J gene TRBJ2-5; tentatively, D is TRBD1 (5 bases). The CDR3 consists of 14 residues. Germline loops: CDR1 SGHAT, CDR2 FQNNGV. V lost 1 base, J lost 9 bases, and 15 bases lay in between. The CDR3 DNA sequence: TGTGCCAGCAGCTTAGGGCGGACAAGGGTCGCCCAGTACTTC. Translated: CASSLGRTRVAQYF.

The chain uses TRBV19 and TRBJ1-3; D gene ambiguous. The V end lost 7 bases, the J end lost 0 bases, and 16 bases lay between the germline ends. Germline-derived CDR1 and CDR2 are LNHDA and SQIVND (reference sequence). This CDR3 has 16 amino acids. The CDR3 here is CASTLSGRRSGNTIYF. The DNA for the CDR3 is TGTGCCAGTACCCTAAGCGGACGACGCTCTGGAAACACCATATATTTT.

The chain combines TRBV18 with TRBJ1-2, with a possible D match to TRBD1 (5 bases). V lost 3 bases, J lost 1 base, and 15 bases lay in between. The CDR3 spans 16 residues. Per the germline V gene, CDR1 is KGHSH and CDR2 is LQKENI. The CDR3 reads CASSPIASTVNYGYTF. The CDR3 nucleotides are TGTGCCAGCTCACCTATCGCTTCGACAGTTAACTATGGCTACACCTTC.

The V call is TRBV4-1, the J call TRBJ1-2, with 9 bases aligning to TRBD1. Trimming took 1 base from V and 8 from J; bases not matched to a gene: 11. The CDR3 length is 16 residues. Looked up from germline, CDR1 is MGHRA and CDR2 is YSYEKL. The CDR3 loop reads CASSQVRDRAWRGYTF. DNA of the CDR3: TGCGCCAGCAGCCAAGTGAGGGACAGGGCTTGGAGGGGCTACACCTTC.

CDR3 sequence: CASSEMRYGYTF. CDR3 DNA: TGTGCCAGCAGTGAAATGCGCTATGGCTACACCTTC. This chain connects TRBV6-1 to TRBJ1-2; D not certain. This CDR3 region has 12 residues. The V gene lost 2 bases and the J gene lost 4 bases, with 5 bases spanning the gap. Germline V CDR1 and CDR2: MNHNS, SASEGT.

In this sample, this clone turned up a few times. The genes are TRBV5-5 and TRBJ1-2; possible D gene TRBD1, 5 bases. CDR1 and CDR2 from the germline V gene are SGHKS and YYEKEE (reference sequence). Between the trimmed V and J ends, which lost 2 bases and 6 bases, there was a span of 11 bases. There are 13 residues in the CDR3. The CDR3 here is CASSFGGTHGYTF. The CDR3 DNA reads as TGTGCCAGCAGCTTCGGAGGGACGCATGGCTACACCTTC.

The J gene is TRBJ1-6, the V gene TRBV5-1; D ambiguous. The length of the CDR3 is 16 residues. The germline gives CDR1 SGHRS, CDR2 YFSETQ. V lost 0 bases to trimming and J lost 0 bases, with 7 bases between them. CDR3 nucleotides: TGCGCCAGCAGCTTGGATGGAAACTCCTATAATTCACCCCTCCACTTT. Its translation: CASSLDGNSYNSPLHF.

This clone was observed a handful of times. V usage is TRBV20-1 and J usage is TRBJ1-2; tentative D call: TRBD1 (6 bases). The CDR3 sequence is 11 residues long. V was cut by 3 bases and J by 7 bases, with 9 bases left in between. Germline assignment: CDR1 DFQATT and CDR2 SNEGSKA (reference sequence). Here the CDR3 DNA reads TGCAGTGCTAGTGGGGGGCCTGGCTACACCTTC. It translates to CSASGGPGYTF.

DNA for the CDR3: TGCGCCAGCAGCCAGAGGACAGGGCCCTACGAGCAGTACGTC. Its protein product is CASSQRTGPYEQYV. The chain has TRBV4-1 and TRBJ2-7, with 8 bases identical to TRBD1. Trimming removed 3 bases from V and 2 bases from J; junction bases left unmatched: 3. Germline CDR1 is MGHRA and CDR2 is YSYEKL. CDR3 size: 14 residues.

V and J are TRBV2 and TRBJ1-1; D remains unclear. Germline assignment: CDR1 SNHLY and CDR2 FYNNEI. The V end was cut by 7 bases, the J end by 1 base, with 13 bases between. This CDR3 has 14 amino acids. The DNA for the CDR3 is TGTGCCAGCACCCGCCTGGTGGAGAACACTGAAGCTTTCTTT. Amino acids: CASTRLVENTEAFF. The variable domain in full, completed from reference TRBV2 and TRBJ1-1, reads EPEVTQTPSHQVTQMGQEVILRCVPISNHLYFYWYRQILGQKVEFLVSFYNNEISEKSEIFDDQFSVERPDGSNFTLKIRSTKLEDSAMYFCASTRLVENTEAFFGQGTRLTVV.

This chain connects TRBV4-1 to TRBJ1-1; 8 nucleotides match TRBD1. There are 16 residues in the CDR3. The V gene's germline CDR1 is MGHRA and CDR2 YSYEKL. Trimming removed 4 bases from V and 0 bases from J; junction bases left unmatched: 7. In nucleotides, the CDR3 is TGCGCCAGCAGCCCAGACAGGGGAGGATTGAACACTGAAGCTTTCTTT. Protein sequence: CASSPDRGGLNTEAFF.

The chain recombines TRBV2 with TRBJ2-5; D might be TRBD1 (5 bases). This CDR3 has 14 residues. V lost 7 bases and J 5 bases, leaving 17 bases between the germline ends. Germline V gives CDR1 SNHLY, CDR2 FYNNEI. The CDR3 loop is CASISIRGAETQYF. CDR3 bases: TGTGCCAGCATAAGTATTAGGGGCGCCGAGACCCAGTACTTC. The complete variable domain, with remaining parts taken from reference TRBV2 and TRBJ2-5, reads EPEVTQTPSHQVTQMGQEVILRCVPISNHLYFYWYRQILGQKVEFLVSFYNNEISEKSEIFDDQFSVERPDGSNFTLKIRSTKLEDSAMYFCASISIRGAETQYFGPGTRLLVL.

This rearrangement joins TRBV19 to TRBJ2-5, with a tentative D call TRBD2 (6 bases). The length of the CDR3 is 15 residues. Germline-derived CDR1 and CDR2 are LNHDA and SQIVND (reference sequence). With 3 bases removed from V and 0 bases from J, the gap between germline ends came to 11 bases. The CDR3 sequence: CASSIPGGNQETQYF. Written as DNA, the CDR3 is TGTGCCAGTAGTATCCCCGGGGGAAACCAAGAGACCCAGTACTTC.

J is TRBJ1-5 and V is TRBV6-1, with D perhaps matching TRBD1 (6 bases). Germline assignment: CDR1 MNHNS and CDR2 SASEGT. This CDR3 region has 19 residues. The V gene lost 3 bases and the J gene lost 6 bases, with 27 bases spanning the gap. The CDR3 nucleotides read TGTGCCAGCAGTGATATCTTCGCCCCATCAGGGGACCGGCGTCAGCCCCAGCATTTT. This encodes CASSDIFAPSGDRRQPQHF.

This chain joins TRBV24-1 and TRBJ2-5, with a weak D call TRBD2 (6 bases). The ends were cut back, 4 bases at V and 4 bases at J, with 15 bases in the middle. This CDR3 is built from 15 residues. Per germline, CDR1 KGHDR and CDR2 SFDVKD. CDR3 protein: CATSDWGTGRETQYF. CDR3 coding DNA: TGTGCCACCAGTGACTGGGGCACCGGGAGAGAGACCCAGTACTTC.

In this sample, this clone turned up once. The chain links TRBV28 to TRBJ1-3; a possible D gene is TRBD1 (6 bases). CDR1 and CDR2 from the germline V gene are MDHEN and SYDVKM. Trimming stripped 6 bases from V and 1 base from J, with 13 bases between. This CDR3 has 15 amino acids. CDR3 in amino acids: CASRTTGKSGNTIYF. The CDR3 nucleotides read TGTGCCAGCAGAACTACAGGGAAGTCTGGAAACACCATATATTTT.

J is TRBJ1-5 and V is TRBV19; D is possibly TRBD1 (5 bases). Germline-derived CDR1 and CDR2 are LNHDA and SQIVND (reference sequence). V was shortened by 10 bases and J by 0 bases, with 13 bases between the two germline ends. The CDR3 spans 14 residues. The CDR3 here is CAISTVYSNQPQHF. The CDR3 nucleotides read TGTGCCATCTCGACAGTCTATAGCAATCAGCCCCAGCATTTT.